The TCR beta chain described here comes from a study of CD8 T cells in ankylosing spondylitis (TCRdb year 2017). Looking at the study overall: To find TCR variants linked to disease, the study profiled T cell receptor beta repertoires in ankylosing spondylitis patients and healthy donors. Samples of peripheral blood were taken, and for ankylosing spondylitis patients, synovial fluid was collected as well. The whole study cohort included over a hundred healthy donors and about two dozen ankylosing spondylitis patients. Overall study outcomes, separate from this receptor: The disease-linked clones had a CD8+ phenotype and were found at relatively low frequencies in peripheral blood. A TCR beta motif of several highly homologous amino acid variants appeared characteristic of blood from ankylosing spondylitis patients. Some motif variants were previously reported in synovial fluid and blood of reactive arthritis patients, suggesting common disease-initiation mechanisms. According to the report, matched synovial fluid samples from ankylosing spondylitis patients were significantly enriched for the disease-linked clones.

The sequencer was an Illumina HiSeq 2500. Quantitative 5'-RACE with molecular barcodes was the method used to prepare the TCR beta libraries. As for the authors' bioinformatics: A new computational method based on a probabilistic model of VDJ rearrangement was used to identify disease-linked TCR variants. TCRdb handled the public reads itself, with Q25 trimming in fastp and clone calling in MiXCR, and kept productive beta chains. Identical CDR3 protein sequences are pooled into one entry, listed with their most common genes and DNA. The V and J calls, along with clone size, are taken from TCRdb and not from the paper's own processing. In all, the sample holds 85,000 to 100,000 distinct CDR3 sequences, and roughly 8.3% of those were seen once. Approximately 9.7% of the sample is held by the ten biggest clonotypes. Turning to this clonotype: Its antigen is unknown. Per-base quality was not reported, and no clone a single base away is much larger than it.

V is pared back by 3 bases and J by 4 bases, with 10 bases lying between the germline termini. Via the germline V gene, CDR1 is SGDLS and CDR2 YYNGEE. Measured from the cysteine to the phenylalanine, the CDR3 is 14 residues long. The only DNA kept is the CDR3, 42 bases in frame from the first base. The V and J segments used are TRBV9 and TRBJ2-2; the D gene is perhaps TRBD1, from 5 matching bases. The sequenced material came from blood, either unsorted or a sorted T cell fraction (not recorded which). The sequence was collected from a male donor with ankylosing spondylitis or in good health (not recorded which). The CDR3: CASSGGSGTGELFF. The DNA is TGTGCCAGCAGCGGGGGCTCGGGCACCGGGGAGCTGTTTTTT.